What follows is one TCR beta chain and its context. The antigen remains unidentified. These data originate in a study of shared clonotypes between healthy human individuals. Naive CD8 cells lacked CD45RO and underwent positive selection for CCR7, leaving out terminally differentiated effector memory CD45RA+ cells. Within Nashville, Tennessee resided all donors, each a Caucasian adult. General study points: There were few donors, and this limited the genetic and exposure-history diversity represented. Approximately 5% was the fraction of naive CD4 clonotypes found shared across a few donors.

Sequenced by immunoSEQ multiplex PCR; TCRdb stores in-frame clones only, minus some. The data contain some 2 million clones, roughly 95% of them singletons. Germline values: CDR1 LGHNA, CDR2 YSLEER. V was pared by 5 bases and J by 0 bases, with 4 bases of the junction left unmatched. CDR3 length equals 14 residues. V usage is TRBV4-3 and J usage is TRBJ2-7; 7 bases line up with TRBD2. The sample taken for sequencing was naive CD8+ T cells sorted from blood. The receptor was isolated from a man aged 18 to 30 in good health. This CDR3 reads CASSWASGSYEQYF. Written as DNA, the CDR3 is TGCGCCAGCAGCTGGGCTAGCGGCTCCTACGAGCAGTACTTC.